The 5 T cell receptor beta chains below come from one sample, sequenced in a study of T cells in Graves' hyperthyroidism and ophthalmopathy. RNA transcripts gave rise to amplified TCR beta CDR3 regions. Primed by the HTBI set, a first-round RT-PCR was run on the TCR CDR3. One entry per CDR3 protein, called by TCRdb with MiXCR from the multiplex PCR reads. The repertoire consists of roughly 560,000 distinct CDR3 sequences, with roughly 14% occurring once and the leading ten covering 3.5% to 4.5%. Sequenced: blood. The receptors come from a woman in her thirties or forties with Graves' ophthalmopathy.

This clonotype was counted at least ten times. The chain combines TRBV14 with TRBJ2-7; D gene uncertain. The CDR3 covers 14 residues. With 4 bases removed from V and 9 bases from J, the gap between germline ends came to 19 bases. The germline V gene has CDR1 SGHDN and CDR2 FVKESK. CDR3 sequence (DNA): TGTGCCAGCAGCCTTACCTATGACGGGTCGGGGCAGTACTTC. Its protein product is CASSLTYDGSGQYF.

CDR3 DNA sequence: TGTGCCAGCAGCCAAGGGACTAGCGGGAAACGGGAGCAGTACTTC. Translation gives CASSQGTSGKREQYF. The chain recombines TRBV3-1 with TRBJ2-7; 12 bases agree with TRBD2. CDR3 length: 15 amino acids. Per germline, CDR1 LGHDT and CDR2 YNNKEL (reference sequence). J was trimmed by 7 bases and V by 1 base; bases with no gene match: 5.

This clonotype was seen at least ten times. The chain employs TRBV30 and TRBJ1-1; no clear D gene. V was pared by 0 bases and J by 2 bases, with 7 bases between. Per the germline V gene, CDR1 is GTSNPN and CDR2 is SVGIG (reference sequence). The CDR3 has 13 amino acids. The CDR3 coding sequence is TGTGCCTGGAGTGTTTACGAAAACACTGAAGCTTTCTTT. It codes for CAWSVYENTEAFF.

This clonotype was picked up one time. This chain uses TRBV6-1 with TRBJ1-1; tentatively, D is TRBD1 (6 bases). V shed 8 bases and J shed 0 bases, with 19 bases lying between them. Germline CDR1 and CDR2: MNHNS and SASEGT. CDR3 size: 16 residues. The CDR3 DNA reads TGTGCCAGCCCAAAAAGGCAGGGGAACATGAACACTGAAGCTTTCTTT. Its protein is CASPKRQGNMNTEAFF.

The gene calls are TRBV12-3 or TRBV12-4 and TRBJ2-2; tentatively, D is TRBD1 (6 bases). CDR3 size: 16 residues. V was clipped by 7 bases and J by 2 bases, with 17 bases between them. DNA of the CDR3: TGTGCCAGCACCATGGTGGGGACAAGAAACACCGGGGAGCTGTTTTTT. This encodes CASTMVGTRNTGELFF.